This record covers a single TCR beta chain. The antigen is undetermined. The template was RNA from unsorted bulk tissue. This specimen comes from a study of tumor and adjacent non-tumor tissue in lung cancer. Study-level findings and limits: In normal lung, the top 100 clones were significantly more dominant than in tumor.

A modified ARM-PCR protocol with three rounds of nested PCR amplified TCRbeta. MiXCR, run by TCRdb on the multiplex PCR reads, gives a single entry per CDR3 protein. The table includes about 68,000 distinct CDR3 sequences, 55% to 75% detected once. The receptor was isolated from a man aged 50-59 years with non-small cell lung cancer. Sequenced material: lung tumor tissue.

The CDR3 DNA is TGTGCCAGCACTAGAGGGGGGAGAGACTATGAGCAGTTCTTC. Protein: CASTRGGRDYEQFF. The genes are TRBV28 and TRBJ2-1; D may match TRBD1 or TRBD2 (6 bases each). This CDR3 comprises 14 residues. V was cut by 7 bases and J by 8 bases, with 18 bases left in between. Germline lookup yields CDR1 MDHEN and CDR2 SYDVKM.